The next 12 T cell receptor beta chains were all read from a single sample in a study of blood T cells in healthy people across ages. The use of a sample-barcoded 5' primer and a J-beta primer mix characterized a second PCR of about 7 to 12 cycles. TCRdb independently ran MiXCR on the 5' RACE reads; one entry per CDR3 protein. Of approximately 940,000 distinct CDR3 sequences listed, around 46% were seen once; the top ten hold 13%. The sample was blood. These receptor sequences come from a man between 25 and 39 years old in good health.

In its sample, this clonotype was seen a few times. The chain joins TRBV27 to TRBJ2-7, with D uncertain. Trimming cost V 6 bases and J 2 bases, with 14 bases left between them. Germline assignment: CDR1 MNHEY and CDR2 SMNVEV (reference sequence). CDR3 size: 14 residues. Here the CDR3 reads CASSRTGLTYEQYF. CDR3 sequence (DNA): TGTGCCAGCAGCCGTACCGGGCTGACCTACGAGCAGTACTTC.

The CDR3 DNA is TGCAGCGTTCAGGGGACTAGCGAGAAACAGTACTTC. The encoded protein is CSVQGTSEKQYF. This chain connects TRBV29-1 to TRBJ2-7; 10 bases match TRBD2. V was pared by 5 bases and J by 10 bases, with 8 bases of the junction left unmatched. The CDR3 contains 12 residues. Per the germline V gene, CDR1 is SQVTM and CDR2 is ANQGSEA.

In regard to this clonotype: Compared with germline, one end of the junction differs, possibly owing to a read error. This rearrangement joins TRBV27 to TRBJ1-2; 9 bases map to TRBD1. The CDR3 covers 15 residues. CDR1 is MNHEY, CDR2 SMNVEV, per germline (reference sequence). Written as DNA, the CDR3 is TGTGTCAGCAGTTCCTACAGGGGGCAGACTTATGGCTACACCTTC. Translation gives CVSSSYRGQTYGYTF.

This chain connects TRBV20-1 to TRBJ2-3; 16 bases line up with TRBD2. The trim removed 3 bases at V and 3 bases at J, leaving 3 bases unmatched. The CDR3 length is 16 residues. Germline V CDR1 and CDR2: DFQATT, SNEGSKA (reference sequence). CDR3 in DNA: TGCAGTGCTAGGGGACTAGCGGGAGGGATTACAGATACGCAGTATTTT. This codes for CSARGLAGGITDTQYF.

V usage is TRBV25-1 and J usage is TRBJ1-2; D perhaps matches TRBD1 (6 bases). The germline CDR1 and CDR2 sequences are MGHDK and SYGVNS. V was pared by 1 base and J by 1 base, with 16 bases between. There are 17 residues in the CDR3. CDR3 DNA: TGTGCCAGCAGTGAATTTGGGTCGGGGGCCGTTAACTATGGCTACACCTTC. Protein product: CASSEFGSGAVNYGYTF.

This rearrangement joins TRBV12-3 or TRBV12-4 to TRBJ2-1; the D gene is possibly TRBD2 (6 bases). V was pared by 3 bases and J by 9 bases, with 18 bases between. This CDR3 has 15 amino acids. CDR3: CASSFRSGTYGEQFF. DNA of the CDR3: TGTGCCAGCAGTTTTCGCTCGGGGACTTATGGTGAGCAGTTCTTC.

This CDR3 reads CASSQDLGLLDSGANVLTF. As DNA, the CDR3 is TGTGCCAGCAGTCAAGATTTGGGACTGCTGGACTCTGGGGCCAACGTCCTGACTTTC. V and J are TRBV28 and TRBJ2-6, with D possibly matching TRBD2 (6 bases). The CDR3 is 19 residues long. Trimming cost V 5 bases and J 0 bases, with 20 bases left between them. In germline, CDR1 is MDHEN, CDR2 SYDVKM.

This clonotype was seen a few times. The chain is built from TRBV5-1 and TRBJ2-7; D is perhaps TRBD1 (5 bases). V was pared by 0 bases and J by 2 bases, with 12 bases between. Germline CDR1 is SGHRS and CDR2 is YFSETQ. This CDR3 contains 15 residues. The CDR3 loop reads CASSLELQAPYEQYF. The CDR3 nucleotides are TGCGCCAGCAGCTTGGAACTACAGGCCCCCTACGAGCAGTACTTC. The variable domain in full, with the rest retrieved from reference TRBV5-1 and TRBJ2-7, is KAGVTQTPRYLIKTRGQQVTLSCSPISGHRSVSWYQQTPGQGLQFLFEYFSETQRNKGNFPGRFSGRQFSNSRSEMNVSTLELGDSALYLCASSLELQAPYEQYFGPGTRLTVT.

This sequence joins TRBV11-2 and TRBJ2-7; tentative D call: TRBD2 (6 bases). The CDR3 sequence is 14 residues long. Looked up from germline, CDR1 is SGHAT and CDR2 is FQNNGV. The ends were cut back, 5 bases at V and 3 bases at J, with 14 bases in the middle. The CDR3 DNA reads TGTGCCAGCAGCAGAACTAGCCCCAACTACGAGCAGTACTTC. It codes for CASSRTSPNYEQYF.

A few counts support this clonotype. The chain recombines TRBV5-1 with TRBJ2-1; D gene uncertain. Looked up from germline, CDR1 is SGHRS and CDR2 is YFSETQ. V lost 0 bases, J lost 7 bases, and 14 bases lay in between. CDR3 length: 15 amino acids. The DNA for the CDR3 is TGCGCCAGCAGCTTGGACTCCCGCCAAACAAATGAGCAGTTCTTC. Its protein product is CASSLDSRQTNEQFF.

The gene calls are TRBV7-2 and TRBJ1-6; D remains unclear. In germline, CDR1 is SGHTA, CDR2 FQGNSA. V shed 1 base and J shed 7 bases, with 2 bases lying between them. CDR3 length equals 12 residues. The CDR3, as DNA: TGTGCCAGCAGCTTAGTGAATTCACCCCTCCACTTT. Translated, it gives CASSLVNSPLHF.

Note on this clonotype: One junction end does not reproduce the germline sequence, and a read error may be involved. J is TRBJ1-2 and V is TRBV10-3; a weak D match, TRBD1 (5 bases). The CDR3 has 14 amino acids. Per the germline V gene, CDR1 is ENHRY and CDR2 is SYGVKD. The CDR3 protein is CATSESGNGYGYTF. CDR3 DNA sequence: TGTGCCACCAGTGAATCAGGGAATGGCTATGGCTACACCTTC.